The source of this T cell receptor (beta chain) is a study of blood T cell repertoires in COVID-19. The germline CDR1 and CDR2 sequences are SGHAT and FQNNGV. The V segment lost 5 bases and the J segment 2 bases; nucleotides outside the gene matches: 6. CDR3 size: 15 residues. The table came from immunoSEQ multiplex PCR; TCRdb's copy has only in-frame clones and leaves some out. This sample has 270,000 or so clones; roughly nine tenths occur once, and the top ten carry 11%. The chain uses TRBV11-2 and TRBJ2-3; 8 bases are shared with TRBD2. This TCR was recovered from a woman younger than 45 with COVID-19, enrolled during active disease. Material: peripheral blood. The chain's CDR3 is CASSPGGGPTDTQYF. Here the CDR3 DNA reads TGTGCCAGCAGCCCAGGCGGGGGGCCCACAGATACGCAGTATTTT.